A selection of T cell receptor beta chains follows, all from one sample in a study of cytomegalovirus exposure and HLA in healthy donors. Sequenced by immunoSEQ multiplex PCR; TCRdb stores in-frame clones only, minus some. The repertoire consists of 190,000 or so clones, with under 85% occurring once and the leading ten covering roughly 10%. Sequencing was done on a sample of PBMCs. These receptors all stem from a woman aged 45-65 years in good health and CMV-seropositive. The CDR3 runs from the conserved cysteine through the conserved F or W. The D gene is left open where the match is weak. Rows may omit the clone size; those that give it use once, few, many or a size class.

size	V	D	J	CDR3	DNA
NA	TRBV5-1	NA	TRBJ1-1	CASRGGVALREAFF	TGCGCCAGCAGAGGGGGGGTCGCCCTACGGGAAGCTTTCTTT
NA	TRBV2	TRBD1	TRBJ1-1	CASRQGALNTEAFF	TGTGCCAGCAGACAGGGGGCGTTGAACACTGAAGCTTTCTTT
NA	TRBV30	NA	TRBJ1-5	CAWSADSALDQPQHF	TGTGCCTGGAGTGCGGACAGCGCGCTTGATCAGCCCCAGCATTTT
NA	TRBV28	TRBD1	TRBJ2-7	CASSRQGAGFNRFDF	TGTGCCAGCAGTAGACAGGGGGCTGGGTTTAATAGGTTTGACTTC
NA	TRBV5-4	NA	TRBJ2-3	CASSILTDTQYF	TGTGCCAGCAGCATTCTCACAGATACGCAGTATTTT
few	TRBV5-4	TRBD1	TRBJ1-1	CASTPPTGENTEAFF	TGTGCCAGCACCCCCCCAACAGGGGAGAACACTGAAGCTTTCTTT
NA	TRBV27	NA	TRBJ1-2	CASSSRGNNVVNYGYTF	TGTGCCAGCAGTTCGAGAGGAAACAACGTTGTTAACTATGGCTACACCTTC
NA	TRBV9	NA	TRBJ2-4	CASSAKGQTENIQYF	TGTGCCAGCAGCGCTAAAGGACAGACAGAAAACATTCAGTACTTC
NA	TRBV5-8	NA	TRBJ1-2	CASSLLGYTF	TGTGCCAGCAGCTTGCTTGGCTACACCTTC
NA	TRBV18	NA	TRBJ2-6	CASSPQGSGANVLTF	TGTGCCAGCTCACCCCAGGGGTCTGGGGCCAACGTCCTGACTTTC
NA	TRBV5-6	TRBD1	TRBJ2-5	CASSLIHDRARKTQYF	TGTGCCAGCAGCTTGATTCACGACAGGGCCAGAAAGACCCAGTACTTC
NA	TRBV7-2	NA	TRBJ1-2	CASSLPRGRAGYTF	TGTGCCAGCAGCTTACCTAGGGGCAGGGCTGGCTACACCTTC
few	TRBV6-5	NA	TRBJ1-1	CASSTEAYTEAFF	TGTGCCAGCAGCACAGAAGCATACACTGAAGCTTTCTTT
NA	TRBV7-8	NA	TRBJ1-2	CASSLSGAGLGGYTF	TGTGCCAGCAGCTTAAGTGGTGCAGGGCTTGGTGGCTACACCTTC
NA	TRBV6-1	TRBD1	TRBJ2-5	CASSEYRGLRETQYF	TGTGCCAGCAGTGAATACAGGGGGCTGAGAGAGACCCAGTACTTC
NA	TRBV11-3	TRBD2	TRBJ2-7	CASSLAGGYDEQYF	TGTGCCAGCAGTCTAGCGGGGGGCTACGACGAGCAGTACTTC
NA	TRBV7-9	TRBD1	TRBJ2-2	CSSSIGQGGPTGELFF	TGTTCCAGCAGCATCGGACAGGGGGGTCCCACCGGGGAGCTGTTTTTT
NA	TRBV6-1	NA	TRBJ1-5	CASSAGQTHQPQHF	TGTGCCAGCAGTGCTGGACAGACCCATCAGCCCCAGCATTTT
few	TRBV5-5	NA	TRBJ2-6	CASSQETGSGANVLTF	TGCGCCAGCAGCCAAGAGACAGGCTCTGGGGCCAACGTCCTGACTTTC
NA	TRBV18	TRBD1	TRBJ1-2	CASSPPGQGVYGYTF	TGTGCCAGCTCACCGCCGGGACAGGGGGTTTATGGCTACACCTTC
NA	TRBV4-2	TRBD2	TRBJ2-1	CASSLLTGTSDYNEQFF	TGTGCCAGCAGCCTCCTCACCGGGACTAGCGACTACAATGAGCAGTTCTTC
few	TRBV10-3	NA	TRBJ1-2	CAIRDTNYGYTF	TGTGCCATCAGGGACACTAACTATGGCTACACCTTC
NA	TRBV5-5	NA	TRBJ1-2	CASSLETGPVYGYTF	TGTGCCAGCAGCTTGGAGACAGGACCTGTCTATGGCTACACCTTC
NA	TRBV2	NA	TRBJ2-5	CASKSGRSDVVYF	TGTGCCAGCAAGAGTGGCAGGTCTGATGTGGTGTACTTC
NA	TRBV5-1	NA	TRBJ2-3	CASSLATTTQGGTDTQYF	TGCGCCAGCAGCTTGGCCACCACAACCCAAGGAGGCACAGATACGCAGTATTTT
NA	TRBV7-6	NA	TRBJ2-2	CASSVVAVNTGELFF	TGTGCCAGCAGCGTAGTGGCGGTGAACACCGGGGAGCTGTTTTTT
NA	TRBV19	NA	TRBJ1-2	CASRPGGVDGYTF	TGTGCCAGCCGCCCGGGGGGGGTAGATGGCTACACCTTC
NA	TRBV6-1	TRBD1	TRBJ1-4	CASSVDREVFREKLFF	TGTGCCAGCAGTGTCGACAGGGAAGTTTTTCGTGAAAAACTGTTTTTT
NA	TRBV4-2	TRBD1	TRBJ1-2	CASSQVTGAYGYTF	TGTGCCAGCAGCCAGGTGACAGGGGCTTATGGCTACACCTTC
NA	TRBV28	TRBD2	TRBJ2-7	CATWTSDEQYF	TGTGCCACCTGGACTAGCGACGAGCAGTACTTC